These 17 T cell receptor beta chains were sequenced from one sample in a study of T cells in Graves' hyperthyroidism and ophthalmopathy. Amplification of TCR beta CDR3 regions was performed using RNA transcripts as template. The TCR CDR3 was amplified in a first-round RT-PCR using the HTBI primer set. TCRdb re-analysed the multiplex PCR reads in MiXCR, keeping a single row per CDR3 protein. Found here are about 600,000 distinct CDR3 sequences, approximately 15% of them singletons; the top ten hold roughly 3%. Input material: blood. These receptors all stem from a woman between 35 and 50 years old with Graves' ophthalmopathy.

Concerning this clonotype itself: Mismatch with germline at one junction end may stem from a read error. V gene TRBV11-2 combines with J gene TRBJ2-7, with D uncertain. The CDR3 is 11 residues long. Germline V gene data show CDR1 as SGHAT and CDR2 as FQNNGV. The CDR3 here is CASSRSPEQHF. In DNA, the CDR3 is TGTGCCAGCAGTCGGTCCCCCGAGCAGCACTTC.

This clonotype was detected only a few times. The CDR3 DNA sequence: TGCAGTGCTAGCATCCGTTCCAGCGGAGGCTATGGCTACACCTTC. It codes for CSASIRSSGGYGYTF. The V and J genes are TRBV20-1 and TRBJ1-2, with no clear D. The germline V gene has CDR1 DFQATT and CDR2 SNEGSKA (reference sequence). The CDR3 extends over 15 amino acids. V gave up 3 bases and J gave up 4 bases, with 18 bases separating them.

This clonotype was observed at least ten times. J is TRBJ2-3 and V is TRBV20-1; 7 bases fit TRBD2. V lost 6 bases and J lost 4; bases outside the gene matches: 10. This CDR3 is built from 14 residues. The germline CDR1 and CDR2 sequences are DFQATT and SNEGSKA (reference sequence). CDR3 DNA sequence: TGCAGTGCCGCCGTTGGAGCGGGGTCAGATACGCAGTATTTT. Translation: CSAAVGAGSDTQYF.

This clonotype was seen at least ten times. V gene TRBV11-1 combines with J gene TRBJ2-2; D is undetermined. V was trimmed by 2 bases and J by 1 base, leaving 8 bases between them. CDR1 SGHAT and CDR2 FQDESV come from the germline V gene (reference sequence). The CDR3 is 15 amino acids. The CDR3 sequence is CASSLIGGNTGELFF. The DNA of the CDR3 is TGTGCCAGCAGCTTAATTGGCGGGAACACCGGGGAGCTGTTTTTT. Combining the CDR3 with reference TRBV11-1 and TRBJ2-2 gives the whole variable domain EAEVAQSPRYKITEKSQAVAFWCDPISGHATLYWYRQILGQGPELLVQFQDESVVDDSQLPKDRFSAERLKGVDSTLKIQPAELGDSAMYLCASSLIGGNTGELFFGEGSRLTVL.

This clonotype was counted ten times or more. V and J are TRBV5-1 and TRBJ2-7, with D tentatively TRBD2 (6 bases). Trimming cost V 4 bases and J 4 bases, with 15 bases left between them. CDR3 size: 14 residues. Germline V gene data show CDR1 as SGHRS and CDR2 as YFSETQ. The DNA for the CDR3 is TGCGCCAGCAGCCCGACTAGGGATCAGTACGAGCAGTACTTC. It codes for CASSPTRDQYEQYF.

This clonotype was seen many times. The V gene is TRBV11-2, the J gene TRBJ2-7, with D tentatively TRBD1 or TRBD2 (5 bases each). This CDR3 contains 15 residues. Per the germline V gene, CDR1 is SGHAT and CDR2 is FQNNGV. The ends were cut back, 5 bases at V and 2 bases at J, with 16 bases in the middle. The CDR3 loop reads CASSVTGTLTYEQYF. In DNA form, the CDR3 reads TGTGCCAGCAGCGTAACCGGGACGCTTACCTACGAGCAGTACTTC.

V and J are TRBV18 and TRBJ2-1, with 7 nucleotides matching TRBD1. V dropped 4 bases and J dropped 2; count of bases not matched to a gene: 11. CDR1 and CDR2 from the germline V gene are KGHSH and LQKENI. The CDR3 has 17 amino acids. The CDR3: CASSQTGSFATYNEQFF. CDR3 DNA sequence: TGTGCCAGCTCACAGACAGGGAGTTTTGCGACCTACAATGAGCAGTTCTTC. Combining the CDR3 with reference TRBV18 and TRBJ2-1 gives the whole variable domain NAGVMQNPRHLVRRRGQEARLRCSPMKGHSHVYWYRQLPEEGLKFMVYLQKENIIDESGMPKERFSAEFPKEGPSILRIQQVVRGDSAAYFCASSQTGSFATYNEQFFGPGTRLTVL.

There are a few counts of this clonotype. V usage is TRBV29-1 and J usage is TRBJ1-4, with D possibly being TRBD1 (6 bases). From germline, CDR1 is SQVTM and CDR2 ANQGSEA. V lost 7 bases to trimming and J lost 10 bases, with 22 bases between them. This CDR3 has 14 residues. The CDR3 reads CSARTTGYGAKLFF. In DNA form, the CDR3 reads TGCAGCGCCCGAACCACAGGGTATGGCGCAAAACTGTTTTTT.

The chain couples TRBV12-3 or TRBV12-4 to TRBJ2-5; maybe TRBD2 (7 bases). V was shortened by 3 bases and J by 1 base, with 9 bases between the two germline ends. The CDR3 extends over 14 amino acids. The CDR3 nucleotides read TGTGCCAGCAGTTTCGCGGGGGCCCAAGAGACCCAGTACTTC. This encodes CASSFAGAQETQYF.

The genes are TRBV2 and TRBJ2-3; D may be TRBD2 (5 bases). Trimming shortened V by 9 bases and J by 1 base, and 20 bases separated the two germline ends. CDR1 SNHLY and CDR2 FYNNEI come from the germline V gene. CDR3 length equals 16 residues. In nucleotides, the CDR3 is TGTGCCAGAAGGACTGCGGTGGGAGCAGGCACAGATACGCAGTATTTT. It encodes CARRTAVGAGTDTQYF.

This clonotype appeared many times. V is TRBV18 and J is TRBJ2-1; D gene uncertain. The V gene lost 0 bases and the J gene lost 2 bases, with 8 bases spanning the gap. CDR3 length equals 15 residues. CDR1 and CDR2 from the germline V gene are KGHSH and LQKENI. CDR3 coding DNA: TGTGCCAGCTCACCACCAGGGCAGCCCTACAATGAGCAGTTCTTC. Translated, it gives CASSPPGQPYNEQFF. Supplemented by reference TRBV18 and TRBJ2-1, the full variable domain reads NAGVMQNPRHLVRRRGQEARLRCSPMKGHSHVYWYRQLPEEGLKFMVYLQKENIIDESGMPKERFSAEFPKEGPSILRIQQVVRGDSAAYFCASSPPGQPYNEQFFGPGTRLTVL.

In DNA, the CDR3 is TGCAGTGCTGTTGAGGCGGCTAGCGGGGGGACAGGGGGGGGCGAGCAGTACTTC. Translated: CSAVEAASGGTGGGEQYF. The chain recombines TRBV20-1 with TRBJ2-7; either TRBD1 or TRBD2 may fit D (11 bases each). V dropped 5 bases and J dropped 6 bases, with 32 bases sitting between them. Germline V gene sequence: CDR1 DFQATT, CDR2 SNEGSKA (reference sequence). The CDR3 consists of 18 residues.

This clonotype has at least ten counts. V is TRBV28 and J is TRBJ2-3; D gene uncertain. This CDR3 region has 14 residues. V gave up 5 bases and J gave up 3 bases, with 12 bases separating them. Per the germline V gene, CDR1 is MDHEN and CDR2 is SYDVKM. DNA for the CDR3: TGTGCCAGCAGTAGGTGGGATGAAACAGATACGCAGTATTTT. Its translation: CASSRWDETDTQYF.

This clonotype was picked up a small number of times. The J gene is TRBJ1-1, the V gene TRBV5-1, with D possibly being TRBD1 (5 bases). The CDR3 has 15 residues. Trimming left V 0 bases short and J 0 bases short, with 9 bases between. Germline V gene data show CDR1 as SGHRS and CDR2 as YFSETQ. CDR3 protein: CASSLAGHMNTEAFF. The CDR3 DNA is TGCGCCAGCAGCTTGGCAGGACACATGAACACTGAAGCTTTCTTT.

Regarding this clonotype: One junction end disagrees with the germline gene, perhaps due to a read error. This sequence joins TRBV4-1 and TRBJ1-2; TRBD1 matches at 7 bases. Germline V gene sequence: CDR1 MGHRA, CDR2 YSYEKL. The CDR3 sequence is 13 residues long. The CDR3 loop is CASSQGGDSGYTF. In DNA form, the CDR3 reads TGTGCCAGCAGCCAAGGAGGGGACAGTGGCTACACCTTC.

V and J are TRBV2 and TRBJ2-3; no clear D. V dropped 6 bases and J dropped 2 bases, with 12 bases sitting between them. The germline CDR1 and CDR2 sequences are SNHLY and FYNNEI. The CDR3 loop spans 14 amino acids. The CDR3: CASRTGELTDTQYF. CDR3 coding DNA: TGTGCCAGCAGGACTGGCGAACTCACAGATACGCAGTATTTT.

This clonotype was observed many times. The chain has TRBV2 and TRBJ2-3; no definite D call. Trimming left V 4 bases short and J 5 bases short, with 10 bases between. Germline loops: CDR1 SNHLY, CDR2 FYNNEI. The CDR3 spans 13 residues. CDR3: CASSVKVRDTQYF. The CDR3 DNA follows: TGTGCCAGCAGTGTTAAGGTTAGAGATACGCAGTATTTT.